The clone carrying this T cell receptor beta chain was picked up one time. The data were obtained in a study of blood T cell repertoires in COVID-19. Profiling relied on immunoSEQ multiplex PCR, and the TCRdb table lists in-frame clones only, not all of them. Of some 150,000 clones listed, roughly 80% are singletons. Material: peripheral blood. The clonotype originates from a woman in her 70s with COVID-19, enrolled during active disease.

The CDR3 reads CASSLGLAGAETQYF. In DNA, the CDR3 is TGTGCCAGCAGTTTGGGATTAGCGGGGGCGGAGACCCAGTACTTC. This rearrangement joins TRBV28 to TRBJ2-5, with 9 positions matching TRBD2. With V trimmed by 3 bases and J by 5 bases, 7 bases remained unmatched. CDR3 length: 15 amino acids. From germline, CDR1 is MDHEN and CDR2 SYDVKM.